Listed below are T cell receptor beta chains from one sample, sequenced in a study of blood T cell repertoires in COVID-19. The protocol was immunoSEQ multiplex PCR, while the TCRdb copy is restricted to in-frame clones and leaves out a portion. The sample has about 200,000 clones, 80% to 90% seen once. Sequencing was carried out using PBMCs or T cells enriched from blood (not recorded which). Receptor source: a woman aged 18-29 years who had recovered from COVID-19. CDR3s include the opening cysteine and the closing phenylalanine or tryptophan. Fields, in order: V gene, J gene, clone size, D gene, CDR3 protein, CDR3 DNA. D genes are given only for firm matches. Clone size, where shown, is once, few, many, or a class for clones that have expanded.

v_gene: TRBV19; j_gene: TRBJ1-4; abundance: -; d_gene: -; CDR3aa: CASSIRATNEKLFF; CDR3nt: TGTGCCAGTAGTATAAGAGCAACTAATGAAAAACTGTTTTTT
v_gene: TRBV19; j_gene: TRBJ2-5; abundance: -; d_gene: -; CDR3aa: CASSLGASVRETQYF; CDR3nt: TGTGCCAGTAGTTTGGGTGCTTCCGTCAGGGAGACCCAGTACTTC
v_gene: TRBV28; j_gene: TRBJ2-2; abundance: -; d_gene: TRBD1; CDR3aa: CASRPDRVGFFTGELFF; CDR3nt: TGTGCCAGCAGACCCGACAGGGTAGGATTTTTCACCGGGGAGCTGTTTTTT
v_gene: TRBV7-9; j_gene: TRBJ1-3; abundance: few; d_gene: -; CDR3aa: CASSLSAGNTIYF; CDR3nt: TGTGCCAGCAGCTTGTCGGCTGGAAACACCATATATTTT
v_gene: TRBV6-1; j_gene: TRBJ1-6; abundance: -; d_gene: TRBD1; CDR3aa: CASSEALGQGTSPLHF; CDR3nt: TGTGCCAGCAGTGAAGCGCTGGGACAGGGGACATCACCCCTCCACTTT
v_gene: TRBV28; j_gene: TRBJ1-2; abundance: once; d_gene: -; CDR3aa: CASSLSRVGYGYTF; CDR3nt: TGTGCCAGCAGTTTATCCAGGGTGGGATATGGCTACACCTTC
v_gene: TRBV29-1; j_gene: TRBJ2-7; abundance: once; d_gene: -; CDR3aa: CSVRGIGASYEQYF; CDR3nt: TGCAGCGTCCGGGGGATTGGGGCTTCCTACGAGCAGTACTTC
v_gene: TRBV7-7; j_gene: TRBJ1-2; abundance: once; d_gene: -; CDR3aa: CASSPLQGRSLDGYTF; CDR3nt: TGTGCCAGCAGCCCCCTGCAGGGGCGTTCCCTAGATGGCTACACCTTC
v_gene: TRBV30; j_gene: TRBJ2-5; abundance: once; d_gene: -; CDR3aa: CAWSSSGGETQYF; CDR3nt: TGTGCCTGGAGTTCGTCCGGCGGGGAGACCCAGTACTTC
v_gene: TRBV27; j_gene: TRBJ2-1; abundance: -; d_gene: -; CDR3aa: CASSRYRDNEQFF; CDR3nt: TGTGCCAGCAGTAGATACAGAGACAATGAGCAGTTCTTC
v_gene: TRBV21-1; j_gene: TRBJ1-4; abundance: -; d_gene: -; CDR3aa: CASSKPRDSANEKLFF; CDR3nt: TGTGCCAGCAGCAAGCCCCGGGACAGCGCTAATGAAAAACTGTTTTTT
v_gene: TRBV19; j_gene: TRBJ1-1; abundance: -; d_gene: TRBD1; CDR3aa: CASILTGGNTEAFF; CDR3nt: TGTGCCAGTATCCTTACAGGGGGGAACACTGAAGCTTTCTTT
v_gene: TRBV2; j_gene: TRBJ1-1; abundance: -; d_gene: -; CDR3aa: CASSRVNTEAFF; CDR3nt: TGTGCCAGCAGCAGGGTGAACACTGAAGCTTTCTTT
v_gene: TRBV28; j_gene: TRBJ1-4; abundance: -; d_gene: -; CDR3aa: CASSLGGREKLFF; CDR3nt: TGTGCCAGCAGTTTAGGCGGGCGGGAAAAACTGTTTTTT
v_gene: TRBV27; j_gene: TRBJ2-2; abundance: -; d_gene: -; CDR3aa: CASRESRANTGELFF; CDR3nt: TGTGCCTCTAGAGAGTCGAGGGCGAACACCGGGGAGCTGTTTTTT
v_gene: TRBV6-5; j_gene: TRBJ2-6; abundance: -; d_gene: -; CDR3aa: CASRAGHSGANVLTF; CDR3nt: TGTGCCAGCAGAGCAGGGCATTCTGGGGCCAACGTCCTGACTTTC
v_gene: TRBV5-1; j_gene: TRBJ2-1; abundance: -; d_gene: TRBD2; CDR3aa: CASSFRLAGPRGEQFF; CDR3nt: TGCGCCAGCAGCTTTCGACTAGCCGGCCCTCGGGGGGAGCAGTTCTTC
v_gene: TRBV28; j_gene: TRBJ1-1; abundance: -; d_gene: TRBD1; CDR3aa: CASSPGQGWPEAFF; CDR3nt: TGTGCCAGCAGCCCGGGACAGGGGTGGCCTGAAGCTTTCTTT
v_gene: TRBV5-1; j_gene: TRBJ1-1; abundance: -; d_gene: TRBD1; CDR3aa: CASSLGGTGNFAEAFF; CDR3nt: TGCGCCAGCAGCTTGGGAGGGACAGGAAATTTCGCTGAAGCTTTCTTT
v_gene: TRBV19; j_gene: TRBJ1-5; abundance: once; d_gene: -; CDR3aa: CASSIDGGGPGGNQPQHF; CDR3nt: TGTGCCAGTAGTATAGATGGCGGGGGGCCAGGAGGCAATCAGCCCCAGCATTTT
v_gene: TRBV5-5; j_gene: TRBJ1-1; abundance: -; d_gene: TRBD1; CDR3aa: CASSLGWQGAGTEAFF; CDR3nt: TGTGCCAGCAGCTTGGGGTGGCAGGGGGCAGGTACTGAAGCTTTCTTT
v_gene: TRBV5-4; j_gene: TRBJ2-3; abundance: -; d_gene: -; CDR3aa: CASSLGLLGTSTDTQYF; CDR3nt: TGTGCCAGCAGCTTGGGTCTCCTAGGGACTAGCACAGATACGCAGTATTTT
v_gene: TRBV3-1/TRBV3-2; j_gene: TRBJ1-2; abundance: -; d_gene: TRBD1; CDR3aa: CATGDRAEANYGYTF; CDR3nt: TGTGCCACCGGAGACAGGGCCGAGGCTAACTATGGCTACACCTTC
v_gene: TRBV30; j_gene: TRBJ1-1; abundance: -; d_gene: TRBD1; CDR3aa: CAWGAGGMNTEAFF; CDR3nt: TGTGCCTGGGGGGCAGGGGGGATGAACACTGAAGCTTTCTTT
v_gene: TRBV3-1/TRBV3-2; j_gene: TRBJ2-2; abundance: -; d_gene: TRBD2; CDR3aa: CASSQEGLAGNPGELFF; CDR3nt: TGTGCCAGCAGCCAAGAAGGACTAGCGGGGAACCCCGGGGAGCTGTTTTTT
v_gene: TRBV11-1; j_gene: TRBJ2-1; abundance: -; d_gene: TRBD2; CDR3aa: CASKASGSYNEQFF; CDR3nt: TGTGCCAGCAAGGCTAGCGGCTCCTACAATGAGCAGTTCTTC
v_gene: TRBV6-5; j_gene: TRBJ1-2; abundance: -; d_gene: -; CDR3aa: CASTWTASNYGYTF; CDR3nt: TGTGCCAGCACGTGGACAGCTTCTAACTATGGCTACACCTTC
v_gene: TRBV6-5; j_gene: TRBJ1-6; abundance: -; d_gene: -; CDR3aa: CASSYGPKNNSPLHF; CDR3nt: TGTGCCAGCAGTTACGGCCCGAAAAATAATTCACCCCTCCACTTT
v_gene: TRBV7-9; j_gene: TRBJ2-5; abundance: -; d_gene: -; CDR3aa: CASSSGETQYF; CDR3nt: TGTGCCAGCAGCTCCGGGGAGACCCAGTACTTC
v_gene: TRBV2; j_gene: TRBJ2-2; abundance: -; d_gene: TRBD1; CDR3aa: CASSPRPGTGNTGELFF; CDR3nt: TGTGCCAGCAGTCCGCGTCCCGGGACAGGGAACACCGGGGAGCTGTTTTTT
v_gene: TRBV7-2; j_gene: TRBJ2-3; abundance: -; d_gene: TRBD2; CDR3aa: CASSLGTRVDTQYF; CDR3nt: TGTGCCAGCAGCTTAGGGACTAGGGTCGATACGCAGTATTTT
v_gene: TRBV30; j_gene: TRBJ2-3; abundance: -; d_gene: TRBD1; CDR3aa: CAWQRGQGVTDTQYF; CDR3nt: TGTGCCTGGCAACGGGGACAGGGGGTCACAGATACGCAGTATTTT
v_gene: TRBV13; j_gene: TRBJ2-1; abundance: once; d_gene: TRBD1; CDR3aa: CASSQGTGTYNEQFF; CDR3nt: TGTGCCAGCAGCCAAGGGACAGGGACTTACAATGAGCAGTTCTTC
v_gene: TRBV28; j_gene: TRBJ1-4; abundance: -; d_gene: -; CDR3aa: CASSWGGTSEKLFF; CDR3nt: TGTGCCTCCTCTTGGGGGGGAACGAGTGAAAAACTGTTTTTT
v_gene: TRBV19; j_gene: TRBJ2-1; abundance: -; d_gene: -; CDR3aa: CASSISGGLGQTYNEQFF; CDR3nt: TGTGCCAGTAGTATTTCGGGCGGACTAGGACAGACCTACAATGAGCAGTTCTTC
v_gene: TRBV5-8; j_gene: TRBJ2-5; abundance: -; d_gene: TRBD1; CDR3aa: CASSLRSGRGTKETQYF; CDR3nt: TGTGCCAGCAGCTTACGAAGCGGCAGGGGGACCAAAGAGACCCAGTACTTC
v_gene: TRBV4-1; j_gene: TRBJ1-3; abundance: -; d_gene: TRBD1; CDR3aa: CASSHLTGRLGNTIYF; CDR3nt: TGCGCCAGCAGCCACCTGACAGGGCGCCTCGGAAACACCATATATTTT
v_gene: TRBV19; j_gene: TRBJ1-2; abundance: -; d_gene: TRBD1; CDR3aa: CASSIDPGQDVYGYTF; CDR3nt: TGTGCCAGTAGTATAGACCCGGGACAGGACGTCTATGGCTACACCTTC
v_gene: TRBV3-1/TRBV3-2; j_gene: TRBJ1-1; abundance: -; d_gene: -; CDR3aa: CASSQGGRWADTEAFF; CDR3nt: TGTGCCAGCAGCCAAGGGGGGAGGTGGGCGGACACTGAAGCTTTCTTT
v_gene: TRBV7-3; j_gene: TRBJ2-2; abundance: -; d_gene: TRBD2; CDR3aa: CASSFRGGALSGELFF; CDR3nt: TGTGCCAGCAGCTTCCGCGGGGGGGCCTTGAGCGGGGAGCTGTTTTTT
v_gene: TRBV5-1; j_gene: TRBJ2-1; abundance: -; d_gene: -; CDR3aa: CASSLGVAGAYNEQFF; CDR3nt: TGCGCCAGCAGCTTGGGTGTGGCGGGGGCGTACAATGAGCAGTTCTTC
v_gene: TRBV7-8; j_gene: TRBJ2-7; abundance: -; d_gene: TRBD1; CDR3aa: CASSQNRDRTLYEQYF; CDR3nt: TGTGCCAGCAGCCAGAACCGGGACAGGACCCTGTACGAGCAGTACTTC
v_gene: TRBV28; j_gene: TRBJ1-6; abundance: once; d_gene: -; CDR3aa: CASSFGQRYNSPLHF; CDR3nt: TGTGCCAGCAGTTTCGGACAGAGGTATAATTCACCCCTCCACTTT
v_gene: TRBV6-5; j_gene: TRBJ2-3; abundance: -; d_gene: -; CDR3aa: CASSYSGRDTDTQYF; CDR3nt: TGTGCCAGCAGTTACTCGGGCAGGGATACAGATACGCAGTATTTT
v_gene: TRBV2; j_gene: TRBJ2-2; abundance: once; d_gene: -; CDR3aa: CASTQGSTGELFF; CDR3nt: TGTGCCAGCACACAGGGATCGACCGGGGAGCTGTTTTTT
v_gene: TRBV7-9; j_gene: TRBJ1-1; abundance: -; d_gene: -; CDR3aa: CASSSSRVLGGEAFF; CDR3nt: TGTGCCAGCAGCTCTAGCAGGGTGTTAGGGGGTGAAGCTTTCTTT
v_gene: TRBV9; j_gene: TRBJ1-1; abundance: -; d_gene: TRBD1; CDR3aa: CASSVRTGVNTEAFF; CDR3nt: TGTGCCAGCAGCGTCAGGACAGGGGTAAACACTGAAGCTTTCTTT